The sequence of this T cell receptor (beta chain) was determined in a study of shared clonotypes between healthy human individuals (dated by TCRdb to the early 2020s). Background on the whole study: The cohort comprised two women and a few men aged 18 to 49 years. Per donor, leukapheresis produced somewhere between about 0.8 and 9.5 billion PBMCs. The study deeply sequenced blood TCR repertoires of roughly five healthy adults to estimate repertoire size and the extent of clonotype sharing between individuals. To increase sequencing depth and limit assay-specific biases, TCR repertoire library preparation and sequencing were carried out by different laboratories using diverse techniques. Per donor, three plates each were used for CD4 naive and CD4 memory, two for CD8 naive, and one for CD8 memory. Overall results and qualifications from the work: Rarefaction of sorted-subset datasets indicated incomplete sequencing despite the large sequencing depth. Pairwise subsampling indicated that sequencing depth was expected to affect the degree of clonotype sharing among donors. Estimated clonotype richness was generally larger for naive than for memory subsets. When several donors were compared, the shared fraction of clonotypes was about 5.4% for naive CD4, roughly 3.3% for naive CD8, 2% to 2.5% for memory CD4, and less than 0.5% for memory CD8. Compared with non-shared clonotypes, clonotypes shared by all four sorted-subset donors had higher generation probabilities. Only blood was sampled, and tissue TCR repertoires likely differ from those in blood. The genetic and exposure-history diversity represented was limited by the small number of donors.

Using the deep immunoSEQ assay, TCR CDR3 regions were amplified from genomic DNA by multiplex PCR. For each cell subset, the extracted genomic DNA was distributed evenly across all wells of several immunoSEQ 96-well plates, and each plate served as one replicate. For sorted subsets, approximately 190 ng genomic DNA, equal to about 30,000 T cell genomes, was loaded into each replicate PCR. The purified libraries were quantified using a Qubit 3.0 fluorometer, sized with a Bioanalyzer 2100, and then quantified again using the KAPA Library Quantification kit. A separate single-read 150-cycle Illumina NextSeq 550 flow cell was used to sequence each immunoSEQ 96-well plate. Under the source paper's analysis protocol: Because the immunoSEQ output held only junctional sequences and lacked quality scores, the filtering could not match the filtering applied to full-length reads. To assign V/J genes and CDR3, sequences were annotated using PyIR, a Python wrapper for IgBLAST v1.9, with IMGT germline references. Reads were removed for weak V/J assignments (E-value above 1e-6), missing CDR3, stop codons, out-of-frame junctions, or ambiguous translated residues. V3J clonotypes were defined as sequences sharing an identical inferred V gene, J gene, and CDR3 amino acid sequence. The percentage overlap between two repertoires was calculated by dividing the number of shared unique clonotypes by the size of the smaller repertoire. Richness of each repertoire was evaluated using RTK rarefaction, the Chao1 estimator, and Recon v2.1 estimates of unobserved clonotypes. OLGA was used to compute generation probabilities for all TCRbeta clonotypes that the gDNA method yielded from a handful of donors. TCRdb limited this immuneACCESS table to in-frame rearrangements with V and J called. A share of clones is missing; checked studies link under half to unresolved V genes, and the rest is unexplained. V, J and clone size reflect that table, while D and trimming were determined from the DNA. The sample includes some 660,000 clones, with 60% to 75% observed a single time. The ten most abundant clones make up more than 1.5% of the sample.

V drops 5 bases and J drops 1 base, leaving 12 bases in between. The CDR3 spans 14 residues, from the cysteine through the phenylalanine. Kept here is only the CDR3 DNA, which spans 42 bases and is read in frame from base 1. CDR1 and CDR2 are drawn from the germline V gene: SGHTA, FQGNSA. The donors were healthy, HIV-negative adults who had no recently reported acute infections or vaccinations. Every donor was a Caucasian adult living in Nashville, Tennessee, USA. CD4+ T cells were enriched through magnetic negative selection, after which naive cells were positively selected on CD45RA and the remaining negative fraction served as the memory subset. Blood was collected by leukapheresis, and PBMCs were isolated by Ficoll-Histopaque density gradient centrifugation and then cryopreserved in liquid nitrogen vapor phase. Purity and quantity of every magnetically sorted T cell population were checked by analytical flow cytometry. Genomic DNA was isolated from each sorted fraction and quantified by UV absorbance on a Nanodrop 2000c.

A remark on this clone: Its antigen remains undetermined. There are no base qualities to consult, and no much larger clone falls within one base. At the DNA level, this CDR3 is encoded by other sequences in the same sample as well.

The origin of this receptor is a woman aged 30 to 39 in good health. The sequence is built from TRBV7-2 and TRBJ2-7; TRBD2 might be the D gene, on 5 matching bases. Sequenced material: memory CD4+ T cells sorted from blood. This specimen's cell subset or site label, interpreted: CD45RA-negative fraction. The nucleotide sequence is TGTGCCAGCAGCCTACAACGGGATTCCTACGAGCAGTACTTC. The translation is CASSLQRDSYEQYF.